A selection of T cell receptor beta chains follows, all from one sample in a study of early T cells in non-severe SARS-CoV-2 infection. TCRdb reanalysed the 5' RACE reads using MiXCR and keeps one entry per CDR3 protein. This table has 90,000 to 120,000 distinct CDR3 sequences, roughly 10% appearing once. Sequences were obtained from whole blood. The source is an adult who was a healthcare worker with PCR-confirmed SARS-CoV-2 infection or an uninfected control (not recorded which). Both conserved end residues are part of each CDR3. D genes are given only for firm matches. The size entry is marked missing in some rows and otherwise reads once, few, many or a size class.

j_call: TRBJ2-5; clone_size: many; d_call: -; v_call: TRBV28; cdr3_nt: TGTGCCAGCAGTTTATGGGCCCTGACAGAACAAGAGACCCAGTACTTC; cdr3_aa: CASSLWALTEQETQYF
j_call: TRBJ2-1; clone_size: -; d_call: -; v_call: TRBV5-1; cdr3_nt: TGCGCCAGCAGCTTTAGCCTGACGACTTACAATGAGCAGTTCTTC; cdr3_aa: CASSFSLTTYNEQFF
j_call: TRBJ2-1; clone_size: few; d_call: TRBD2; v_call: TRBV20-1; cdr3_nt: TGCAGTGCTAGAGAAGCGGGGCCCTACAATGAGCAGTTCTTC; cdr3_aa: CSAREAGPYNEQFF
j_call: TRBJ1-5; clone_size: few; d_call: -; v_call: TRBV20-1; cdr3_nt: TGCAGTGCAAAACAGAATAGCAATCAGCCCCAGCATTTT; cdr3_aa: CSAKQNSNQPQHF
j_call: TRBJ2-2; clone_size: -; d_call: TRBD2; v_call: TRBV20-1; cdr3_nt: TGCAGTGCTAGAAGGGAGGGCCGGAACACCGGGGAGCTGTTTTTT; cdr3_aa: CSARREGRNTGELFF
j_call: TRBJ1-3; clone_size: -; d_call: -; v_call: TRBV28; cdr3_nt: TGTGCCAGCACGCCGGGACTTTTTCCTGGAAACACCATATATTTT; cdr3_aa: CASTPGLFPGNTIYF
j_call: TRBJ2-1; clone_size: few; d_call: -; v_call: TRBV7-3; cdr3_nt: TGTGCCAGCAGCTTGTCGGAGGTCCCCTACAATGAGCAGTTCTTC; cdr3_aa: CASSLSEVPYNEQFF
j_call: TRBJ2-1; clone_size: many; d_call: -; v_call: TRBV7-6; cdr3_nt: TGTGCCAGCAGCTTAAACGGGGGAACTGAGCAGTTCTTC; cdr3_aa: CASSLNGGTEQFF
j_call: TRBJ1-6; clone_size: few; d_call: TRBD1; v_call: TRBV6-5; cdr3_nt: TGTGCCAGCAGACCACCGGGACAGTCCAATTCACCCCTCCACTTT; cdr3_aa: CASRPPGQSNSPLHF
j_call: TRBJ2-2; clone_size: few; d_call: -; v_call: TRBV7-8; cdr3_nt: TGTGCCAGCAGCCCGAAATTAGGCCAGGGGGAGCTGTTTTTT; cdr3_aa: CASSPKLGQGELFF
j_call: TRBJ2-3; clone_size: many; d_call: -; v_call: TRBV5-1; cdr3_nt: TGCGCCAGCAGCTCCTCGCAATTTGGAACAGATACGCAGTATTTT; cdr3_aa: CASSSSQFGTDTQYF
j_call: TRBJ2-1; clone_size: few; d_call: TRBD1; v_call: TRBV5-1; cdr3_nt: TGCGCCAGCAGCTTGGATATACGGGGGACAGGCAGTAATGAGCAGTTCTTC; cdr3_aa: CASSLDIRGTGSNEQFF
j_call: TRBJ1-1; clone_size: -; d_call: -; v_call: TRBV7-9; cdr3_nt: TGTGCCAGCAGCGAGATAACGGGGGCCCCTGAAGCTTTCTTT; cdr3_aa: CASSEITGAPEAFF
j_call: TRBJ2-1; clone_size: -; d_call: TRBD2; v_call: TRBV12-3/TRBV12-4; cdr3_nt: TGTGCCAGCAGTTTCAGGCTAGCGGGAGGGAATGAGCAGTTCTTC; cdr3_aa: CASSFRLAGGNEQFF
j_call: TRBJ2-1; clone_size: many; d_call: TRBD2; v_call: TRBV5-1; cdr3_nt: TGCGCCAGCAGCTCGGGGGGAGCGGATGAGCAGTTCTTC; cdr3_aa: CASSSGGADEQFF
j_call: TRBJ2-5; clone_size: few; d_call: TRBD1; v_call: TRBV5-1; cdr3_nt: TGCGCCAGCAGCCCGCAAAACAAGGGACAGATTATGCAAGAGACCCAGTACTTC; cdr3_aa: CASSPQNKGQIMQETQYF
j_call: TRBJ1-3; clone_size: many; d_call: TRBD1; v_call: TRBV11-2; cdr3_nt: TGTGCCAGCAGCCCTGACAGGGCTGGAAACACCATATATTTT; cdr3_aa: CASSPDRAGNTIYF
j_call: TRBJ1-4; clone_size: many; d_call: -; v_call: TRBV12-3/TRBV12-4; cdr3_nt: TGTGCCAGCAGTTTACAGGGCGAGGGAACTAATGAAAAACTGTTTTTT; cdr3_aa: CASSLQGEGTNEKLFF
j_call: TRBJ2-1; clone_size: few; d_call: -; v_call: TRBV12-5; cdr3_nt: TGTGCTAGTGGTTCTCTAGGGACCTACGGGCAGTTCTTC; cdr3_aa: CASGSLGTYGQFF